A single sample gave rise to the 25 T cell receptor beta chains below, sequenced in a study of post-analysis software for immune sequencing data. Study observations and caveats: A handful of TRBV segments were significantly more frequent in patients than in controls. TRBV5-6, TRBV5-1 and TRBV20-1 were among these segments.

What these receptors recognize is not known. Sequencing libraries made from TCR beta cDNA carried unique molecular identifiers. TCRdb independently ran MiXCR on the PCR reads; one entry per CDR3 protein. The repertoire holds roughly 540,000 distinct CDR3 sequences, around 36% seen once, with around 6.1% in the top ten. The sample comprised blood. All receptors come from a girl under 18 with multiple sclerosis.

This clonotype appeared a few times. The CDR3 nucleotides read TGTGCCATCAGTGAGCCGTCCCGGGACAGGGACAATGAGCAGTTCTTC. Translating gives CAISEPSRDRDNEQFF. The chain carries TRBV10-3 and TRBJ2-1; 9 bases fit TRBD1. V was clipped by 2 bases and J by 5 bases; unmatched bases: 7. Germline lookup yields CDR1 ENHRY and CDR2 SYGVKD. This CDR3 comprises 16 residues.

This chain links TRBV2 with TRBJ2-4; D is possibly TRBD2 (6 bases). The V end lost 3 bases, the J end lost 14 bases, and 11 bases lay between the germline ends. CDR3 length: 11 amino acids. CDR1 is SNHLY and CDR2 is FYNNEI in the germline V gene. CDR3 residues: CASSDPRGKYF. The CDR3 DNA reads TGTGCCAGCAGTGACCCTCGGGGGAAGTACTTC.

This sequence joins TRBV6-2 or TRBV6-3 and TRBJ1-4; 7 nucleotides align to TRBD1. Germline-derived CDR1 and CDR2 are MNHEY and SVGEGT. This CDR3 is 14 amino acids long. Trimming at V came to 7 bases and at J to 5 bases, leaving 7 bases not matched to a gene. The CDR3 sequence: CASTQGQANEKLFF. The DNA of the CDR3 is TGTGCCAGCACCCAAGGACAGGCGAATGAAAAACTGTTTTTT.

The chain recombines TRBV6-6 with TRBJ2-2, with TRBD1 matching 7 bases. The CDR3 totals 16 residues. The junction had 8 bases not matched to a gene; V was cut back by 5 bases and J by 2 bases. The germline V gene encodes CDR1 MNHNY and CDR2 SVGAGI (reference sequence). CDR3 nucleotide sequence: TGTGCCAGCAGTCGTCGGACAGGATCTAACACCGGGGAGCTGTTTTTT. Translated, it gives CASSRRTGSNTGELFF.

The genes are TRBV14 and TRBJ2-3; D uncertain. The CDR3 spans 15 residues. V was shortened by 0 bases and J by 2 bases, with 9 bases between the two germline ends. Germline lookup yields CDR1 SGHDN and CDR2 FVKESK. The CDR3, as DNA: TGTGCCAGCAGCCAAGATCCCAGGTCCACAGATACGCAGTATTTT. Protein sequence: CASSQDPRSTDTQYF.

The gene calls are TRBV6-5 and TRBJ2-4, with 10 bases fitting TRBD2. The DNA matches TRBJ2-7 better at its end, which makes the J call doubtful. Germline V gives CDR1 MNHEY, CDR2 SVGAGI. This CDR3 is 18 amino acids long. CDR3 DNA: TGTGCCAGCAGTTACTCGAGAGCGGGAGGGCCAAGATCCTACGAGCAGTACTTC. Protein product: CASSYSRAGGPRSYEQYF.

The chain joins TRBV7-2 to TRBJ2-3; 13 nucleotides match TRBD2. CDR3 length equals 15 residues. V lost 7 bases to trimming and J lost 4 bases; unmatched junction nucleotides: 5. CDR1 and CDR2 (germline): SGHTA, FQGNSA. CDR3 DNA sequence: TGTGCCAGCACCCCGGGACTAGCGGGGTCAGATACGCAGTATTTT. Amino acid sequence: CASTPGLAGSDTQYF.

This clonotype was detected ten times or more. The CDR3 DNA reads TGTGCCAGCCAATTTCTGTCGGGGGTCTACAATGAGCAGTTCTTC. Protein product: CASQFLSGVYNEQFF. V and J are TRBV7-8 and TRBJ2-1; TRBD2 might be the D (6 bases). CDR3 length equals 15 residues. Trimming shortened V by 8 bases and J by 3 bases, and 17 bases separated the two germline ends. From germline, CDR1 is SGHVS and CDR2 FQNEAQ.

This clonotype was picked up many times. The chain combines TRBV7-3 with TRBJ2-3; 9 nucleotides align to TRBD2. CDR1 SGHTA and CDR2 FQGTGA come from the germline V gene. The CDR3 has 15 residues. V gave up 7 bases and J gave up 2 bases; unmatched junction bases: 7. For the CDR3, the DNA is TGTGCCAGCACCCGGGGGACTAGCTACACAGATACGCAGTATTTT. Translation gives CASTRGTSYTDTQYF.

This chain joins TRBV28 and TRBJ2-7; 8 bases line up with TRBD1. The length of the CDR3 is 16 residues. Germline CDR1 reads MDHEN; CDR2 reads SYDVKM. V lost 6 bases and J lost 3; bases outside the gene matches: 13. As DNA, the CDR3 is TGTGCCAGCAGCTTAAGCGGGTCCGACAGGGGCTACGAGCAGTACTTC. It yields the protein CASSLSGSDRGYEQYF.

The chain uses TRBV7-8 and TRBJ2-5; tentatively, D is TRBD1 (5 bases). Deletions cut 0 bases from V and 11 bases from J, with 16 bases between. CDR1 and CDR2 from the germline V gene are SGHVS and FQNEAQ. The CDR3 sequence is 14 residues long. CDR3 loop: CASSLAGALGEQYF. CDR3 coding DNA: TGTGCCAGCAGCTTAGCAGGGGCGCTTGGAGAGCAGTACTTC.

The chain couples TRBV9 to TRBJ2-5; possible D gene TRBD2, 5 bases. V dropped 3 bases and J dropped 11 bases, with 26 bases sitting between them. The length of the CDR3 is 16 residues. CDR1 SGDLS and CDR2 YYNGEE come from the germline V gene. The CDR3 DNA reads TGTGCCAGCAGCGCGGAGTCGGGCTTCGGTCTCGGGGAGCAGTACTTC. This codes for CASSAESGFGLGEQYF.

J is TRBJ2-3 and V is TRBV7-2; 8 bases fit TRBD2. The V segment lost 1 base and the J segment 4 bases; nucleotides outside the gene matches: 4. In germline, CDR1 is SGHTA, CDR2 FQGNSA. The CDR3 extends over 15 amino acids. The CDR3 spells CASSLVETSADTQYF. Here the CDR3 DNA reads TGTGCCAGCAGCTTAGTTGAGACTAGCGCAGATACGCAGTATTTT.

The rearrangement uses TRBV7-2 and TRBJ2-3; D is ambiguous. Germline CDR1 and CDR2: SGHTA and FQGNSA. Trimming shortened V by 2 bases and J by 0 bases, and 15 bases separated the two germline ends. The CDR3 sequence is 17 residues long. In nucleotides, the CDR3 is TGTGCCAGCAGCTTACCCACGGATCCTCCTAGCACAGATACGCAGTATTTT. It specifies CASSLPTDPPSTDTQYF. The complete variable domain, with remaining parts taken from reference TRBV7-2 and TRBJ2-3, reads GAGVSQSPSNKVTEKGKDVELRCDPISGHTALYWYRQSLGQGLEFLIYFQGNSAPDKSGLPSDRFSAERTGGSVSTLTIQRTQQEDSAVYLCASSLPTDPPSTDTQYFGPGTRLTVL.

The chain couples TRBV10-3 to TRBJ2-4; D is undetermined. Germline CDR1 is ENHRY and CDR2 is SYGVKD. This CDR3 is 14 amino acids long. With 6 bases removed from V and 0 bases from J, the gap between germline ends came to 9 bases. CDR3 loop: CAISESLAKNIQYF. As DNA, the CDR3 is TGTGCCATCAGCGAATCACTAGCCAAAAACATTCAGTACTTC.

The genes are TRBV3-1 and TRBJ2-6, with 13 bases identical to TRBD2. J was trimmed by 2 bases and V by 4 bases; bases with no gene match: 5. Germline V CDR1 and CDR2: LGHDT, YNNKEL (reference sequence). This CDR3 has 18 residues. CDR3 nucleotide sequence: TGTGCCAGCAGCCTTCGGACTAGCGGGGGAACTGGGGCCAACGTCCTGACTTTC. Its translation: CASSLRTSGGTGANVLTF.

The chain uses TRBV29-1 and TRBJ2-3; a possible D gene is TRBD2 (5 bases). The length of the CDR3 is 14 residues. Trimming took off 6 bases at V and 0 bases at J, with 13 bases between the two ends. Germline V gene lookup returns CDR1 SQVTM and CDR2 ANQGSEA. DNA for the CDR3: TGCAGCGTGTACGGGGTTAGGAGCACAGATACGCAGTATTTT. It codes for CSVYGVRSTDTQYF.

Here the CDR3 DNA reads TGTGCCAGCAGTCCAGAACAGAACCCCCAGTACTTC. It is translated as CASSPEQNPQYF. V usage is TRBV12-3 or TRBV12-4 and J usage is TRBJ2-5; no clear D gene. V was pared by 5 bases and J by 9 bases, with 13 bases between. The CDR3 is made up of 12 amino acids.

This clonotype has only a few counts. The genes are TRBV7-9 and TRBJ2-5; 11 bases are a match to TRBD2. This CDR3 has 19 amino acids. V was pared by 1 base and J by 2 bases, with 12 bases of the junction left unmatched. In germline, CDR1 is SEHNR, CDR2 FQNEAQ (reference sequence). The CDR3 loop reads CASSLGGLAGGDWQETQYF. CDR3 DNA sequence: TGTGCCAGCAGCTTAGGAGGTCTAGCGGGGGGAGATTGGCAAGAGACCCAGTACTTC.

This clonotype turned up a few times. The chain carries TRBV5-1 and TRBJ2-3; the D gene is possibly TRBD1 (5 bases). The CDR3 has 13 amino acids. Trimming left V 2 bases short and J 6 bases short, with 10 bases between. Germline CDR1 SGHRS, CDR2 YFSETQ. In nucleotides, the CDR3 is TGCGCCAGCAGCTTTAGGGGTGACGATACGCAGTATTTT. It codes for CASSFRGDDTQYF.

Points on this clonotype: One end of the junction fails to match germline, which may point to a read error. The chain joins TRBV27 to TRBJ1-2; D uncertain. The CDR3 runs 13 residues. Germline V gene sequence: CDR1 MNHEY, CDR2 SMNVEV (reference sequence). The DNA of the CDR3 is TGTGCCAGCAGTTTTCGGGCTAACCATGGCTACACCTTC. Protein: CASSFRANHGYTF.

This sequence joins TRBV24-1 and TRBJ2-3; D remains ambiguous. The length of the CDR3 is 13 residues. Looked up from germline, CDR1 is KGHDR and CDR2 is SFDVKD. V was shortened by 2 bases and J by 5 bases, with 7 bases between the two germline ends. The CDR3 coding sequence is TGTGCCACCAGTGATTCTGGGATAGATACGCAGTATTTT. Translation gives CATSDSGIDTQYF.

This clonotype was seen more than once but under ten times. The V and J genes are TRBV9 and TRBJ2-3, with D possibly TRBD2 on 5 matching bases. V shed 0 bases and J shed 5 bases, with 13 bases lying between them. Germline V gene data show CDR1 as SGDLS and CDR2 as YYNGEE. This CDR3 is built from 15 residues. The CDR3, as DNA: TGTGCCAGCAGCGTAGCATATCTAGCAGTAGATACGCAGTATTTT. As protein: CASSVAYLAVDTQYF.

This rearrangement joins TRBV12-3 or TRBV12-4 to TRBJ2-7; D possibly uses TRBD1 or TRBD2 (5 bases each). The CDR3 runs to 14 residues. V was clipped by 1 base and J by 2 bases, with 9 bases between them. CDR3 in amino acids: CASSLGGATYEQYF. The CDR3 coding sequence is TGTGCCAGCAGTTTAGGAGGGGCAACCTACGAGCAGTACTTC.

This sequence joins TRBV5-6 and TRBJ1-1, with 10 positions matching TRBD1. V lost 4 bases, J lost 5 bases, and 8 bases stayed unmatched. Germline V gene data show CDR1 as SGHDT and CDR2 as YYEEEE. This CDR3 region has 15 residues. The CDR3 here is CASSETGGVETEAFF. For the CDR3, the DNA is TGTGCCAGCAGCGAGACAGGGGGCGTAGAGACTGAAGCTTTCTTT.